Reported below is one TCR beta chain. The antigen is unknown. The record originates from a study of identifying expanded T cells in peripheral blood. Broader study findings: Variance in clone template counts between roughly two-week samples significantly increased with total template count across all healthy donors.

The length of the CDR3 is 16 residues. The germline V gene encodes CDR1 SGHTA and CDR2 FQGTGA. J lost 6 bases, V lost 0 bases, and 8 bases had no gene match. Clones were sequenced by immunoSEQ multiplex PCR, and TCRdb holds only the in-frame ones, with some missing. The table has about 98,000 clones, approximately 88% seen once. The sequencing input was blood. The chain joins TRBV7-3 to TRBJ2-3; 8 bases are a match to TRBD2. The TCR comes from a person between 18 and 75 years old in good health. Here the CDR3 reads CASSLTLGTSFDTQYF. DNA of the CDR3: TGTGCCAGCAGCTTAACGTTGGGGACTAGTTTTGATACGCAGTATTTT.